This T cell receptor beta chain was captured in a study of Graves' ophthalmopathy and Graves' hyperthyroidism. The CDR3 is 13 amino acids. V lost 7 bases, J lost 4 bases, and 16 bases lay in between. Germline CDR1 SQVTM, CDR2 ANQGSEA. Using RNA transcripts, the TCR beta CDR3 regions were amplified. RT-PCR was first run with HTBI primers, then multiplex PCR in a second round. TCRdb reanalysed the multiplex PCR reads using MiXCR and keeps one entry per CDR3 protein. The table records 500,000 to 600,000 distinct CDR3 sequences, less than 40% of them present only once. Sequencing used peripheral blood or thyroid tissue (not recorded which). This clonotype was obtained from an adult man with Graves' hyperthyroidism. This chain joins TRBV29-1 and TRBJ1-2; D not resolved. The CDR3 reads CSAAVGSSYGYTF. The CDR3 DNA reads as TGCAGCGCTGCCGTGGGCAGTTCCTATGGCTACACCTTC.